What follows are 13 T cell receptor beta chains derived from one specimen sequenced in a study of blood T cell repertoires in COVID-19 (dated by TCRdb to the early 2020s). Receptors were amplified or captured by the immunoSEQ multiplex PCR assay. TCRdb limited this immuneACCESS table to in-frame rearrangements with V and J called. A share of clones is missing; checked studies link under half to unresolved V genes, and the rest is unexplained. The sample records 250,000 or so clones, roughly nine tenths of which are singletons. In total, the top ten clones hold 6.2% of the sample. Sequencing used peripheral blood. These TCRs come from a man aged 55 to 70 with acute or convalescent COVID-19.

This chain links TRBV19 with TRBJ1-1, with TRBD1 matching 8 bases. Germline CDR1 reads LNHDA; CDR2 reads SQIVND (reference sequence). V trimming: 6 bases; J trimming: 7 bases; junction bases outside the gene matches: 4. This CDR3 region has 12 residues. Here the CDR3 DNA reads TGTGCCAGTAGGCCAGGGGGCGGTGAAGCTTTCTTT. This codes for CASRPGGGEAFF.

This rearrangement joins TRBV5-4 to TRBJ1-2; 10 nucleotides match TRBD1. Germline-derived CDR1 and CDR2 are SGHNT and YYREEE (reference sequence). V shed 4 bases and J 5 bases; nucleotides not matched to a gene: 8. CDR3 length equals 15 residues. The chain's CDR3 is CASSARDRGNYGYTF. The CDR3 region has the DNA TGTGCCAGCAGCGCCCGGGACAGGGGAAATTATGGCTACACCTTC.

This clone has only one observation. V is TRBV27 and J is TRBJ1-2, with D possibly TRBD1 on 5 matching bases. The CDR3 consists of 13 residues. V lost 5 bases to trimming and J lost 8 bases, with 15 bases between them. CDR1 is MNHEY, CDR2 SMNVEV, per germline (reference sequence). The CDR3 sequence is CASSQAGPGGYTF. In DNA form, the CDR3 reads TGTGCCAGCAGTCAGGCGGGGCCGGGCGGCTACACCTTC.

This chain joins TRBV29-1 and TRBJ1-1, with TRBD1 matching 7 bases. Germline trimming cut 5 bases from V and 5 bases from J; bases unmatched to any gene: 11. Germline V gene data show CDR1 as SQVTM and CDR2 as ANQGSEA. The CDR3 is 14 amino acids. Written as DNA, the CDR3 is TGCAGCGTTCCAAACGGGCAGGGGGGAACTGAAGCTTTCTTT. Translated, it gives CSVPNGQGGTEAFF.

The gene calls are TRBV11-2 and TRBJ2-5; possibly TRBD2 for D (6 bases). The V and J ends lost 2 bases and 2 bases respectively, with 18 bases between them. The CDR3 totals 17 residues. Germline lookup yields CDR1 SGHAT and CDR2 FQNNGV. The CDR3 DNA is TGTGCCAGCAGCTTACTCCTAGCGACCGTTATTCAAGAGACCCAGTACTTC. It encodes CASSLLLATVIQETQYF.

The chain links TRBV11-3 to TRBJ2-1; 7 bases map to TRBD2. Trimming removed 5 bases from V and 3 bases from J; junction bases left unmatched: 13. From germline, CDR1 is SGHNT and CDR2 YENEEA. This CDR3 contains 17 residues. The CDR3 spells CASSPDLADSFYNEQFF. In DNA form, the CDR3 reads TGTGCCAGCAGCCCAGACCTAGCGGATTCATTCTACAATGAGCAGTTCTTC.

The chain combines TRBV19 with TRBJ1-1; D is undetermined. From germline, CDR1 is LNHDA and CDR2 SQIVND (reference sequence). V was pared by 2 bases and J by 1 base, with 8 bases between. The CDR3 runs to 14 residues. The CDR3 DNA reads as TGTGCCAGTAGTATAACTCCTCAGAACACTGAAGCTTTCTTT. Translated: CASSITPQNTEAFF.

The chain recombines TRBV27 with TRBJ1-1; no definite D call. V gave up 0 bases and J gave up 3 bases, with 8 bases separating them. Germline V gene lookup returns CDR1 MNHEY and CDR2 SMNVEV (reference sequence). The CDR3 extends over 14 amino acids. CDR3 residues: CASSLSLEYTEAFF. CDR3 nucleotides: TGTGCCAGCAGTTTATCTCTGGAGTACACTGAAGCTTTCTTT.

The CDR3 here is CASSTLSGGHQPQHF. CDR3 sequence (DNA): TGTGCCAGTAGTACCCTCTCAGGGGGCCATCAGCCCCAGCATTTT. The V and J genes are TRBV19 and TRBJ1-5; 8 nucleotides match TRBD1. This CDR3 region has 15 residues. The V gene end was trimmed by 4 bases and the J gene end by 5 bases; junction bases not matched to a gene: 7. CDR1 and CDR2 from the germline V gene are LNHDA and SQIVND (reference sequence).

The chain uses TRBV4-3 and TRBJ2-3, with a weak D call TRBD2 (6 bases). CDR1 is LGHNA and CDR2 is YSLEER in the germline V gene. With 0 bases removed from V and 0 bases from J, the gap between germline ends came to 13 bases. The CDR3 extends over 17 amino acids. This CDR3 reads CASSQDFTGSSTDTQYF. CDR3 nucleotides: TGCGCCAGCAGCCAAGATTTCACCGGGAGCAGCACAGATACGCAGTATTTT.

This chain connects TRBV7-6 to TRBJ2-1; D might be TRBD2 (6 bases). The CDR3 extends over 18 amino acids. V lost 5 bases and J 0 bases, leaving 20 bases between the germline ends. Germline values: CDR1 SGHVS, CDR2 FNYEAQ. For the CDR3, the DNA is TGTGCCAGCAGCGCCCTGTGGCGGCGGGGTAACTCCTACAATGAGCAGTTCTTC. Translation: CASSALWRRGNSYNEQFF. Full variable domain (remainder filled in from reference TRBV7-6 and TRBJ2-1): GAGVSQSPRYKVTKRGQDVALRCDPISGHVSLYWYRQALGQGPEFLTYFNYEAQQDKSGLPNDRFSAERPEGSISTLTIQRTEQRDSAMYRCASSALWRRGNSYNEQFFGPGTRLTVL.

The J gene is TRBJ1-2, the V gene TRBV5-1; D might be TRBD1 (5 bases). Trimming took off 0 bases at V and 7 bases at J, with 16 bases between the two ends. The CDR3 has 15 amino acids. Germline V lookup: CDR1 SGHRS, CDR2 YFSETQ. The CDR3 here is CASSLGGDGDGGYTF. DNA of the CDR3: TGCGCCAGCAGCTTGGGCGGGGATGGGGACGGTGGCTACACCTTC.

In this sample, this clone turned up once. The rearrangement links TRBV6-5 to TRBJ2-7, with D tentatively TRBD2 (5 bases). V was trimmed by 7 bases and J by 7 bases, leaving 11 bases between them. This CDR3 is built from 11 residues. Germline-derived CDR1 and CDR2 are MNHEY and SVGAGI. The CDR3 here is CASIGGREQYF. In nucleotides, the CDR3 is TGTGCCAGCATAGGCGGGCGTGAGCAGTACTTC.